This T cell receptor (beta chain) was documented in a study of radiotherapy plus CTLA-4 blockade in lung cancer. Study at large: Of the patients, roughly 20% showed objective responses and roughly 34% attained disease control. Findings and limits, study-wide: Among blood TCR repertoires after radiotherapy plus ipilimumab, tumor-derived clones expanded.

Comment on this clone: The antigen is unknown.

CDR1 MNHEY and CDR2 SVGAGI come from the germline V gene. The CDR3 extends over 14 amino acids. Using immunoSEQ multiplex PCR, the repertoire was profiled, and TCRdb retains in-frame clones only, with some absent. Among about 80,000 clones listed, around 79% were seen once. People whose metastatic non-small-cell lung cancer was chemo-refractory got focal radiation along with CTLA-4 blockade by ipilimumab. V and J are TRBV6-5 and TRBJ2-5; tentative D call: TRBD1 (6 bases). The end of the DNA is better explained by TRBJ2-7, so the J call may be wrong. The receptor's source is a human donor with non-small cell lung cancer whose response to radiotherapy plus ipilimumab could not be evaluated. Some clones in this sample may be carry-over from other donors' samples. The specimen comprised peripheral blood, sampled from a patient treated with radiotherapy plus ipilimumab. The CDR3 nucleotides read TGTGCCAGCAGTGTACCATCGACAGGCTACGAGCAGTACTTC. Protein product: CASSVPSTGYEQYF.